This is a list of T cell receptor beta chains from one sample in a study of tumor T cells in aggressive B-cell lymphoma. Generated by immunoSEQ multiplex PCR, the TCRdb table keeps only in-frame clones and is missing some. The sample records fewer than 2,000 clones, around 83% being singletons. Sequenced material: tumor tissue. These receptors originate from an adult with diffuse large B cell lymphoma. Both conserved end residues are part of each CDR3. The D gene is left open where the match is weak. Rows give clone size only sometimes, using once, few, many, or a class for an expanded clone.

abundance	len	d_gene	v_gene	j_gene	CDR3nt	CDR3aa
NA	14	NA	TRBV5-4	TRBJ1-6	TGTGCCAGCAGTTTCAGGGCCGCGAATTCACCCCTCCACTTT	CASSFRAANSPLHF
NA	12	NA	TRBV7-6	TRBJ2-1	TGTGCCAGCAGCCCCATAGAGGATGAGCAGTTCTTC	CASSPIEDEQFF
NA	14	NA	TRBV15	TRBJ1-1	TGTGCCACCAGCAGAGGACAGCTGAACACTGAAGCTTTCTTT	CATSRGQLNTEAFF
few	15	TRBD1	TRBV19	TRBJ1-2	TGTGCCAGTAGTACCACCCCGACAGGGAACTATGGCTACACCTTC	CASSTTPTGNYGYTF
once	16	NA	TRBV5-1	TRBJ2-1	TGCGCCAGCAGCTGGGCCCCGGATTTGACCTACAATGAGCAGTTCTTC	CASSWAPDLTYNEQFF
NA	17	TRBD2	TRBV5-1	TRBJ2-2	TGCGCCAGCAGCTTGGGACTAGCGGGGGCGAACACCGGGGAGCTGTTTTTT	CASSLGLAGANTGELFF
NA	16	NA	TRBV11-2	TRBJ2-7	TGTGCCAGCAGCTTAACTGGAGCGGGTTTTTCCTACGAGCAGTACTTC	CASSLTGAGFSYEQYF
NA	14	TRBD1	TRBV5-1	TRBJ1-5	TGCGCCAGCAGCCTCCAGGGGGGAGGTCAGCCCCAGCATTTT	CASSLQGGGQPQHF
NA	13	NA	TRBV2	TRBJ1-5	TGTGCCAGCAGTTCGGGGGATACAGGAGTCGGGCATTTT	CASSSGDTGVGHF
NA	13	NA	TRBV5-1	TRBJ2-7	TGCGCCAGCACCTCCGGGACAAGCTACGAGCAGTACTTC	CASTSGTSYEQYF
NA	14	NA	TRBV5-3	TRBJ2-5	TGTGCCAGAAGCGGGGCTGGGCCCTTGCAGACCCAGTACTTC	CARSGAGPLQTQYF
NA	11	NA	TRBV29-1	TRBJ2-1	TGCAGCGTAGGCCGGGACAATGAACAGTTCTTC	CSVGRDNEQFF
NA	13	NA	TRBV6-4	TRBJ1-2	TGTGCCAGCAGTGCATGGCCGGGCGGGAGCTACACCTTC	CASSAWPGGSYTF
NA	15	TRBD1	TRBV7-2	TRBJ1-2	TGTGCCAGCAGCTTAGGGACAGGGGCGGACTATGGCTACACCTTC	CASSLGTGADYGYTF
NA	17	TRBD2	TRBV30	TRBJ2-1	TGTGCCTGGAGTGTAGCCGGACTAGTTGGATCCTACAATGAGCAGTTCTTC	CAWSVAGLVGSYNEQFF
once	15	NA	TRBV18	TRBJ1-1	TGTGCCAGCTCACCACGTTTAGACCGGAGCACTGAAGCTTTCTTC	CASSPRLDRSTEAFF
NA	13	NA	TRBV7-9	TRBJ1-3	TGTGCCAGCAGCTTCTGGGCCGGAAACACCATATATTTT	CASSFWAGNTIYF
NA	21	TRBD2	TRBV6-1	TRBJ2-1	TGTGCCAGCAGTGAAAGGAGTACTAGCGGGAGCCTCACAAGAGTATTCTATGAGCAGTTCTTC	CASSERSTSGSLTRVFYEQFF
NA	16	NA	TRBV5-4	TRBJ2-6	TGTGCCAGCAGCTTGGGGCTAGGTCCCGGGGCCAACGTCCTGACTTTC	CASSLGLGPGANVLTF
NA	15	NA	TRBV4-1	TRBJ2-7	TGCGCCAGCAGCCAAGGGTCAGCGAACCCCTACGAGCAGTACTTC	CASSQGSANPYEQYF
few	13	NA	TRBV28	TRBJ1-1	TGTGCCAGCAGTTTCGCGAAGAACACTGAAGCTTTCTTT	CASSFAKNTEAFF
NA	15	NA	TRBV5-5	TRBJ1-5	TGTGCCAGCAGCTTAGGCGGATATAGCAATCAGCCCCAGCATTTT	CASSLGGYSNQPQHF
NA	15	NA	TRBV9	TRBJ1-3	TGTGCCAGCAGCGTAGGGCACAGGGCTGGAAACACCATATATTTT	CASSVGHRAGNTIYF
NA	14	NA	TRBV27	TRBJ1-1	TGTGCCAGCAGTTTACCCGGGCCGGGGACTGAAGCTTTCTTT	CASSLPGPGTEAFF
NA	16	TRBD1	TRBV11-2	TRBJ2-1	TGTGCCAGCAGCTTGCCGGGACAGGGGGGTTACAATGAGCAGTTCTTC	CASSLPGQGGYNEQFF
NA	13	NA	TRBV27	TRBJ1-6	TGTGCCAGCAGTTTACAACCAGGGTCACCCCTCCACTTT	CASSLQPGSPLHF
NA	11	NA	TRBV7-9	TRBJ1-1	TGTGCCAGCAACGGGGGGACTGAAGCTTTCTTT	CASNGGTEAFF
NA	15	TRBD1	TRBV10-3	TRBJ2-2	TGTGCCATCAGGGGGACAGGGGGGAACACCGGGGAGCTGTTTTTT	CAIRGTGGNTGELFF
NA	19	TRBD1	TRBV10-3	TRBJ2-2	TGTGCCATCAGTACCTTCACAGGGTCCGGGACAGCAAACACCGGGGAGCTGTTTTTT	CAISTFTGSGTANTGELFF
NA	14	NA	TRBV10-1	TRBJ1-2	TGCGCCAGCACTAAGACAGCTACTAACTATGGCTACACCTTC	CASTKTATNYGYTF
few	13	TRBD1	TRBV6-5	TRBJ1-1	TGTGCCAGCAGCTTACAGGGGGCGACTGAAGCTTTCTTT	CASSLQGATEAFF
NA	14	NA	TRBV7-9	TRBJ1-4	TGTGCCAGCAGCCCCGGGACAAAGCGCGAAAAACTGTTTTTT	CASSPGTKREKLFF
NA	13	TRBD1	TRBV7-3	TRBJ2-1	TGTGCCAGCAGCTCCATGCAGGGGGATGAGCAGTTCTTC	CASSSMQGDEQFF
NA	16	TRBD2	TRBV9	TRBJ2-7	TGTGCCAGCAGCGTCTCCGGGACTAGCGGCTCCTACGAGCAGTACTTC	CASSVSGTSGSYEQYF
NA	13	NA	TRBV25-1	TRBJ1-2	TGTGCCAGCAGTATCACAGGGAATTATGGCTACACCTTC	CASSITGNYGYTF
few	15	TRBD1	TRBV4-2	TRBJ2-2	TGTGCCAGCAGCGGGACAGGCGGGCATGGCGGGGAGCTGTTTTTT	CASSGTGGHGGELFF
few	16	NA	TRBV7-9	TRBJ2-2	TGTGCCAGCATCCTAGGGGCCAGCCAGAACACCGGGGAGCTGTTTTTT	CASILGASQNTGELFF
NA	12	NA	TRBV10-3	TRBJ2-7	TGTGCCACCTGGCGGGGCAGCTACGAGCAGTACTTC	CATWRGSYEQYF
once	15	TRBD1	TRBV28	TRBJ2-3	TGTGCCAGCAGTTTGGTCGGGACAGGGTTAAATACGCAGTATTTT	CASSLVGTGLNTQYF
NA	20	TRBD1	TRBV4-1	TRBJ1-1	TGCGCCAGCAGCCAAGCCATGTGGTACAGGGGCTCGTCCATGAACACTGAAGCTTTCTTT	CASSQAMWYRGSSMNTEAFF
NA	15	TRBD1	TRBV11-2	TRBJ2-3	TGTGCCAGCAGCTGGACAGGTCCCGAGGAAGATACGCAGTATTTT	CASSWTGPEEDTQYF
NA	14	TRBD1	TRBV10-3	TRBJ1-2	TGTGCCATCAGTTCAGGACAGGGAGCAGATGGCTACACCTTC	CAISSGQGADGYTF
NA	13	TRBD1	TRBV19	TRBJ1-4	TGTGCCAGCCAGGACAGGCGAATGGAAAAACTGTTTTTT	CASQDRRMEKLFF
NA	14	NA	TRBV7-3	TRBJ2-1	TGTGCCAGCAGCTTAATTGGACTTTACAATGAGCAGTTCTTC	CASSLIGLYNEQFF
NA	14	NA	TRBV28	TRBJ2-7	TGTGCCAGCAGTGCAAACGGGGGTTCCTACGAGCAGTACTTC	CASSANGGSYEQYF
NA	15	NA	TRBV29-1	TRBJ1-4	TGCAGCGTTGAGTGGGCAGGGTCATCCAACGAAAAACTGTTTTTT	CSVEWAGSSNEKLFF
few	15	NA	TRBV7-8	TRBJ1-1	TGTGCCAGCAGCCCGCCCAGGGGCAGTAACACTGAAGCTTTCTTT	CASSPPRGSNTEAFF
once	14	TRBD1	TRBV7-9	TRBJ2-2	TGTGCCAGCAGCCCGGACAGGGTCACCGGGGAGCTGTTTTTT	CASSPDRVTGELFF
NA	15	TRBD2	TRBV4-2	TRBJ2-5	TGTGCCAGCAGCCTTGGGACTAGCGGGGGGGAAACCCAGTACTTC	CASSLGTSGGETQYF
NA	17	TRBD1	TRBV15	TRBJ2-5	TGTGCCACCAGCAGAGGTAAAGGACAGGGTCAGGGAGAGACCCAGTACTTC	CATSRGKGQGQGETQYF
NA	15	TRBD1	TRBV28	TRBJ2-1	TGTGCCAGCAGTTTGGGACAGAGCTCCTACAATGAACAGTTCTTC	CASSLGQSSYNEQFF
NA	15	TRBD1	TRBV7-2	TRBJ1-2	TGTGCTAGCAGCTTAGGGACAGGGGCGGACTATGGCTACACCTTC	CASSLGTGADYGYTF
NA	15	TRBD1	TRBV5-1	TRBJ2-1	TGCGCCAGCAGCGAGAGAGGACAGGGGTGGGACGAGCAGTTCTTC	CASSERGQGWDEQFF
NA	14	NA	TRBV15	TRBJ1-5	TGTGCCACCGACGGAGGATATAGCAATCAGCCCCAGCATTTT	CATDGGYSNQPQHF
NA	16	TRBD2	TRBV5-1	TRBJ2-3	TGCGCCAGCAGCCGGGGACTAGCGGGAGGCACAGATACGCAGTATTTT	CASSRGLAGGTDTQYF
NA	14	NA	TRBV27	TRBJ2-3	TGTGCCAGCAGTTTGACAGAGTCCACAGATACGCAGTATTTT	CASSLTESTDTQYF
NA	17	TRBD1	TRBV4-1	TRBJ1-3	TGCGCCAGCAGCCAAGAAGGGACAGGCATCTCTGGAAACACCATATATTTT	CASSQEGTGISGNTIYF
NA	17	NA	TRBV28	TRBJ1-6	TGTGCCAGCCACGATCGCGGGGGGAGCTCCTATAATTCACCCCTCCACTTT	CASHDRGGSSYNSPLHF
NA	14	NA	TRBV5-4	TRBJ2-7	TGTGCCAGCAGCCCGGGACTCAGCTCCTACGAGCAGTACTTC	CASSPGLSSYEQYF